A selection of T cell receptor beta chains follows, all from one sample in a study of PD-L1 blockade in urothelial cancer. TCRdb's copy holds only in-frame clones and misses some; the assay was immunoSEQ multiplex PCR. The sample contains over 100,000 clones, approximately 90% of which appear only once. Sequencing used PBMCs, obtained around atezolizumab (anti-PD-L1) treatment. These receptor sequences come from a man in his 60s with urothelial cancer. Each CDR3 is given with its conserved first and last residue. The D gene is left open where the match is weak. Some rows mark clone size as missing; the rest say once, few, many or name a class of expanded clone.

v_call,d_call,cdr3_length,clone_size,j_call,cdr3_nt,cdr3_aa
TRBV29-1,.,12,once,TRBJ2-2,TGCAGCGTTCCCAGTTACACCGGGGAGCTGTTTTTT,CSVPSYTGELFF
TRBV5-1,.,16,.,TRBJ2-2,TGCGCCAGCAGCTTTATAGGGACACTGAACACCGGGGAGCTGTTTTTT,CASSFIGTLNTGELFF
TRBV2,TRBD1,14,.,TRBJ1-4,TGTGCCACACACCGGGACAGGGTCCCTGAAAAACTGTTTTTT,CATHRDRVPEKLFF
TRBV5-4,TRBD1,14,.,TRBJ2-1,TGTGCCAGCAGCTTGTATGACAGGGGGAGGGAGCAGTTCTTC,CASSLYDRGREQFF
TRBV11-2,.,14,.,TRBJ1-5,TGTGCCAGCAGCTACACAGGGTTCAAGCAGCCCCAGCATTTT,CASSYTGFKQPQHF
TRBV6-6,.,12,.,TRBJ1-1,TGTGCCAGCAGCCCTAGAGGGTCGAGGGCTTTCTTT,CASSPRGSRAFF
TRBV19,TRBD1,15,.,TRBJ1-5,TGTGCCAGTAGTGGGACAGGGATGGACAATCAGCCCCAGCATTTT,CASSGTGMDNQPQHF
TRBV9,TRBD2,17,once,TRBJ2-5,TGTGCCAGCAGCGTAGACCCGGGACTAGCGGGAGAAGAGACCCAGTACTTC,CASSVDPGLAGEETQYF
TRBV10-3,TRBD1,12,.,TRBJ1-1,TGTGCCATCGGGACAGGGAGAACTGAAGCTTTCTTT,CAIGTGRTEAFF
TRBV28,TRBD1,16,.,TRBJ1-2,TGTGCCAGCAGTTTATCTGGTACAGGGGTGAGCTATGGCTACACCTTC,CASSLSGTGVSYGYTF
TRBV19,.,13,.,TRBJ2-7,TGTGCCAGGGAGGCAACCTTTAAATACGAGCAGTACTTC,CAREATFKYEQYF
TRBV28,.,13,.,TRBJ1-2,TGTGCCAGCAATTCCGGGCGAACGGGAGGCTACACCTTC,CASNSGRTGGYTF
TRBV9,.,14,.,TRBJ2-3,TGTGCCAGCAGCGTAGAAGCCTATCCAAATACGCAGTATTTT,CASSVEAYPNTQYF
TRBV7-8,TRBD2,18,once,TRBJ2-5,TGTGCCAGCAGCTCGGAAAGCGTGGCTAGCGGGGTACAAGAGACCCAGTACTTC,CASSSESVASGVQETQYF
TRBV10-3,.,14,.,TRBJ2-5,TGTGCCATCAGTGCGGCAGCGGGTCAAGAGACCCAGTACTTC,CAISAAAGQETQYF
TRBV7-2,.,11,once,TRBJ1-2,TGTGCCGCAGGCGAGAACTATGGCTACACCTTC,CAAGENYGYTF
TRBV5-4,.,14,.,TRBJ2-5,TGTGCCAGCAGCGGCTCGGACAGCTTCGGGACCCAGTACTTC,CASSGSDSFGTQYF
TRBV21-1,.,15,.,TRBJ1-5,TGTGCCAGCAGCTGGGACAGTCTAGGCAATCAGCCCCAGCATTTT,CASSWDSLGNQPQHF
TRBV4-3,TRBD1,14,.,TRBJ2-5,TGCGCCAGCAGCCAAGACAGGGGGACAGAGACCCAGTACTTC,CASSQDRGTETQYF
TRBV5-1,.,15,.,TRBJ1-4,TGCGCCAGCAGCTTGGCACCTGTAGGAGGGGAAAAACTGTTTTTT,CASSLAPVGGEKLFF
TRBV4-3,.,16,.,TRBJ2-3,TGCGCCAGCAGCCAAGAAGGGGCAGGGGGCACAGATACGCAGTATTTT,CASSQEGAGGTDTQYF
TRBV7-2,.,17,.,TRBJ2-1,TGTGCCAGCAGCTTAGCGCAGATAGGGGAATTTAGTAATGAGCAGTTCTTC,CASSLAQIGEFSNEQFF
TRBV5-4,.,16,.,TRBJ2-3,TGTGCCAGCAGCTTGAACGCGGGGGCGAGCACAGATACGCAGTATTTT,CASSLNAGASTDTQYF
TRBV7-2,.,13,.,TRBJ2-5,TGTGCCAGCAGCCGGGGTGGGGAAGAGACCCAGTACTTC,CASSRGGEETQYF
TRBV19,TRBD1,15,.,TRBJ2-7,TGTGCCAGTAGTATAGGGCCGGGACAGGGATACGAGCAGTACTTC,CASSIGPGQGYEQYF
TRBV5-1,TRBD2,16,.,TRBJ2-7,TGCGCCAGCAGCTTGGGCCTAGCGGGGGTTTCCTACGAGCAGTACTTC,CASSLGLAGVSYEQYF
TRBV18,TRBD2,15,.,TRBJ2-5,TGTGCCAGCTCACGTCCGGGACTAGCGTTAGAGACCCAGTACTTC,CASSRPGLALETQYF
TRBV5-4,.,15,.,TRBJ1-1,TGTGCCAGCAGCCAATGGCTAGGGGTGGACACTGAAGCTTTCTTT,CASSQWLGVDTEAFF
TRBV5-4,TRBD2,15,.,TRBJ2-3,TGTGCCAGCAGCCTAGCGGGAGCGTACACAGATACGCAGTATTTT,CASSLAGAYTDTQYF
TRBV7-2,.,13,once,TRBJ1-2,TGTGCCAGCAGCCTCTTAGGGGAAGGTGGCTACACCTTC,CASSLLGEGGYTF
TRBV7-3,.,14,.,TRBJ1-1,TGTGCCAGCAGCTTAACCCCAGGGGCAAATGAAGCTTTCTTT,CASSLTPGANEAFF
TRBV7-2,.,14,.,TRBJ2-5,TGTGCCAGCAGCGCCACAGGATTCCAAGAGACCCAGTACTTC,CASSATGFQETQYF
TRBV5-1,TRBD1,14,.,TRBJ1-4,TGCGCCAGCAGCGTGGACAGGCATAATGAAAAACTGTTTTTT,CASSVDRHNEKLFF
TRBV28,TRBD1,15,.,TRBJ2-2,TGTGCCAGCAGTGCATCCCGGACAGGGGTCGGGGAGCTGTTTTTT,CASSASRTGVGELFF
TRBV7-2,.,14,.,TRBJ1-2,TGTGCCAGCAGCCCGGACAGCCTTTCTTTTGGCTACACCTTC,CASSPDSLSFGYTF
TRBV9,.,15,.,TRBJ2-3,TGTGCCAGCAGCGTGGAGGGAATCCGCACAGATACGCAGTATTTT,CASSVEGIRTDTQYF
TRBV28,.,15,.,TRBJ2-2,TGTGCCAGCAGTCCTAGCGGAGGGGGGACCGGGGAGCTGTTTTTT,CASSPSGGGTGELFF
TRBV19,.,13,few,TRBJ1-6,TGTGCCAGCCGGGGACTGTATAATTCACCCCTCCACTTT,CASRGLYNSPLHF
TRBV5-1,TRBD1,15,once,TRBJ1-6,TGCGCCAGCAGCACCTTCGGACAGGACGATTCACCCCTCCACTTT,CASSTFGQDDSPLHF
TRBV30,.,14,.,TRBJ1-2,TGTGCCTGGAGTTGGGACACTAGTAACTATGGCTACACCTTC,CAWSWDTSNYGYTF
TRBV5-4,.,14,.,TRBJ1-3,TGTGCCAGCAGCTTGTCGGGGGCTGGAAACACCATATATTTT,CASSLSGAGNTIYF
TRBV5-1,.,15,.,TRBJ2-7,TGCGCCAGCAGCTTGGGTTCGGCGGTTGCGGGGGAGCAGTACTTC,CASSLGSAVAGEQYF
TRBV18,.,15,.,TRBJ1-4,TGTGCCAGCTCACCACCGGGGTCCGGGGATGAAAAACTGTTTTTT,CASSPPGSGDEKLFF
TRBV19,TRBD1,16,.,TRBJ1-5,TGTGCCAGTAGTCTGGGGACAGGGGTTGGCAATCAGCCCCAGCATTTT,CASSLGTGVGNQPQHF
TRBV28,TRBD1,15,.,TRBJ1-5,TGTGCCAGCAGTTCTGGACAGGGCAGCAATCAGCCCCAGCATTTT,CASSSGQGSNQPQHF
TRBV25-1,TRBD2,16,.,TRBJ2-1,TGTGCCAGCAGTGAATTACCTAGCGGGAAGTACAATGAGCAGTTCTTC,CASSELPSGKYNEQFF
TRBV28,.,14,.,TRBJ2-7,TGTGCCAGCACCCGGTCGGGGTCACCCTACGAGCAGTACTTC,CASTRSGSPYEQYF
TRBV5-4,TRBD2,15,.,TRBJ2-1,TGTGCCAGCAGGCACTCCGGGACTAGATACAATGAGCAGTTCTTC,CASRHSGTRYNEQFF
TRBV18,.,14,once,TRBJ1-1,TGTGCCAGCTCACCTACAGGGCTGAACACTGAAGCTTTCTTT,CASSPTGLNTEAFF
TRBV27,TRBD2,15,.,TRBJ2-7,TGTGCCAGTCGCGGGGCGGGAGGCTCAACCTACGAGCAGTACTTC,CASRGAGGSTYEQYF
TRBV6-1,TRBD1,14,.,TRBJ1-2,TGTGCCAGCAGTAAAGTGACAGGGGTAGATGGCTACACCTTC,CASSKVTGVDGYTF
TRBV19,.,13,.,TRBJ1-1,TGTGCCAGTAGTAATAGGCGGGATACTGAAGCTTTCTTT,CASSNRRDTEAFF
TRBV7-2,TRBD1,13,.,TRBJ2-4,TGTGCCAGCAGCTTCGGGACAGGGAGCATTCAGTACTTC,CASSFGTGSIQYF
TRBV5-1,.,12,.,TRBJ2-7,TGCGCCAGCAGCTTTCAGGGAAACGAGCAGTACTTC,CASSFQGNEQYF
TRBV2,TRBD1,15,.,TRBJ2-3,TGTGCCAGCAGTCTCCGGGACAGTAGCACAGATACGCAGTATTTT,CASSLRDSSTDTQYF
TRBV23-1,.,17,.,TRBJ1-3,TGCGCCAGCAGTCATCCCGAGGCCCTATACTCTGGAAACACCATATATTTT,CASSHPEALYSGNTIYF
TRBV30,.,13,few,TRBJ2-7,TGTGCCTGGAACTGGCAGGGAAAATACGAGCAGTACTTC,CAWNWQGKYEQYF